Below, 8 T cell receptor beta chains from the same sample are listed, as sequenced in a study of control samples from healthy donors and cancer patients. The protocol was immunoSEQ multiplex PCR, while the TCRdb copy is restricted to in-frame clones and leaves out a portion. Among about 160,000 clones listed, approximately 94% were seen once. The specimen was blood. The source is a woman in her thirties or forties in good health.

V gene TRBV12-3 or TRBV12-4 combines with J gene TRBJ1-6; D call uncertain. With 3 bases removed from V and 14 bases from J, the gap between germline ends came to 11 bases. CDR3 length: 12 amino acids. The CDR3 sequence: CASSFPDGALHF. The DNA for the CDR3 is TGTGCCAGCAGTTTCCCGGACGGGGCCCTCCACTTT.

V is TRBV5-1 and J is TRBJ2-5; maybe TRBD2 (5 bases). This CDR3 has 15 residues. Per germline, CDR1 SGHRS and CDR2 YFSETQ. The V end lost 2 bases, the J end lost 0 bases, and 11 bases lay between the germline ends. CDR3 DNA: TGCGCCAGCAGCTTTACATCCGGGAACCAAGAGACCCAGTACTTC. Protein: CASSFTSGNQETQYF.

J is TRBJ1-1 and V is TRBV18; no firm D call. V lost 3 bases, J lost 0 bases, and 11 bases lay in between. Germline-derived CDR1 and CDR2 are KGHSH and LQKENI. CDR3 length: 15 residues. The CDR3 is CASSPRDGVNTEAFF. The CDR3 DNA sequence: TGTGCCAGCTCACCCCGCGACGGGGTGAACACTGAAGCTTTCTTT.

This chain's CDR3 is CASSLEGTGAPYGYTF. In DNA, the CDR3 is TGTGCCAGCAGCTTGGAGGGGACAGGGGCACCGTATGGCTACACCTTC. The V call is TRBV7-2, the J call TRBJ1-2; 10 bases align to TRBD1. The length of the CDR3 is 16 residues. CDR1 is SGHTA and CDR2 is FQGNSA in the germline V gene. V was clipped by 3 bases and J by 5 bases; unmatched bases: 9. The full variable domain, with the rest looked up from reference TRBV7-2 and TRBJ1-2, is GAGVSQSPSNKVTEKGKDVELRCDPISGHTALYWYRQSLGQGLEFLIYFQGNSAPDKSGLPSDRFSAERTGGSVSTLTIQRTQQEDSAVYLCASSLEGTGAPYGYTFGSGTRLTVV.

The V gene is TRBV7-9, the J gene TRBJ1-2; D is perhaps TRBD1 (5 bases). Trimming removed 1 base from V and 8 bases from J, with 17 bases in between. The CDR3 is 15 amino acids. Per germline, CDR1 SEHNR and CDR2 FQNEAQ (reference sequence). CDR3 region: CASSLGRDRSHGYTF. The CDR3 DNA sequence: TGTGCCAGCAGCTTAGGCAGGGACCGAAGCCACGGCTACACCTTC.

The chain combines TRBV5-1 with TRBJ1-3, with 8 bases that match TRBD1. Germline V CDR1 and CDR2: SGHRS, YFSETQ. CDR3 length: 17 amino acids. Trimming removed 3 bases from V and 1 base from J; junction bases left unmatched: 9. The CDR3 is CASSYSGGLSSGNTIYF. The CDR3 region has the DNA TGCGCCAGCAGCTACTCAGGGGGCCTGTCATCTGGAAACACCATATATTTT.

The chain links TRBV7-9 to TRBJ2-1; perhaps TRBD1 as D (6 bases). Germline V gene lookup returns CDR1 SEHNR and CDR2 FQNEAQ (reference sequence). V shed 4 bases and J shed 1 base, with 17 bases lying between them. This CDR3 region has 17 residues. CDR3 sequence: CASSSTLTGESYNEQFF. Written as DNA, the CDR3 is TGTGCCAGCAGCTCCACTTTGACAGGAGAATCCTACAATGAGCAGTTCTTC.

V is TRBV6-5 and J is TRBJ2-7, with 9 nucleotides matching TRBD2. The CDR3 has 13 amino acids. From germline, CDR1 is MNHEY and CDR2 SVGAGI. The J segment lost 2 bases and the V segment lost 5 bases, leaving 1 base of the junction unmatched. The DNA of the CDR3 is TGTGCCAGCAGTCGACTAGCGGCCTACGAGCAGTACTTC. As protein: CASSRLAAYEQYF.